This T cell receptor (beta chain) was observed in a study of tumor-infiltrating lymphocytes in primary liver carcinoma. Notes on the study in general: Tumor-adjacent and tumor-blood pairs displayed less overlap than did pairs of tumor regions.

TCR beta cDNA was prepared out of 500 ng total RNA by means of a constant-region primer. Nested multiplex PCR, run for three rounds with slightly modified ARM-PCR, yielded TCR beta libraries. Both of the initial two PCR rounds ran for approximately 11 cycles and employed TRBV1-TRBV30 forward primers alongside a C-beta reverse primer. TCRdb analysed the multiplex PCR reads with MiXCR anew, one entry per CDR3 protein. Altogether about 310,000 distinct CDR3 sequences are present, approximately 54% being singletons, with the ten largest covering about 15%. In regard to this clonotype: The antigen is not known. A much larger clone differs from this one at a single base, so this may be a read error.

CDR1 and CDR2 (germline): LGHNA, YSLEER. This CDR3 comprises 16 residues. V shed 4 bases and J shed 0 bases, with 13 bases lying between them. RNA isolated from unsorted whole blood supplied the blood RNA, with germline DNA also extracted. The receptor was isolated from a woman aged 30 to 39 with primary liver carcinoma and hepatitis B virus infection. Material for sequencing was peripheral blood. The chain recombines TRBV4-3 with TRBJ2-1; no clear D. The CDR3 loop reads CASSLRLWSSYNEQFF. The CDR3 bases are TGCGCCAGCAGCCTAAGATTGTGGAGCTCCTACAATGAGCAGTTCTTC.